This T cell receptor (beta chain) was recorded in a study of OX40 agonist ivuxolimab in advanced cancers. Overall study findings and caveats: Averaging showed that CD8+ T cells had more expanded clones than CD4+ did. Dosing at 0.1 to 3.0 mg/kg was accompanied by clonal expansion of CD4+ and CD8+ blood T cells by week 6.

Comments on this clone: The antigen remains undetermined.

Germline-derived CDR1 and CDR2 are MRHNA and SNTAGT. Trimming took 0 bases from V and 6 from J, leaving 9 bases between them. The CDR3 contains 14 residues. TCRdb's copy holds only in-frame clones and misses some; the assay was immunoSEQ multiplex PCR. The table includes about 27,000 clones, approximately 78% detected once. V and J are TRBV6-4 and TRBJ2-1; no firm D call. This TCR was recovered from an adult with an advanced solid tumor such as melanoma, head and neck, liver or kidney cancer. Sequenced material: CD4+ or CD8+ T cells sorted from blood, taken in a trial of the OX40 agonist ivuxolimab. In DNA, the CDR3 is TGTGCCAGCAGTGACTCAGACCTCAGCAATGAGCAGTTCTTC. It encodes CASSDSDLSNEQFF.